This T cell receptor beta chain comes out of a study of identical twins. This clonotype was found a few times. Per germline, CDR1 LNHDA and CDR2 SQIVND (reference sequence). Deletions cut 5 bases from V and 5 bases from J, with 3 bases between. CDR3 length: 10 amino acids. TCRdb re-derived calls from the 5' RACE reads in MiXCR, one entry per CDR3 protein. The table has 210,000 or so distinct CDR3 sequences, about a sixth seen once; the top ten hold around two fifths. These records were also assigned to another study, of T cells expressing NK-cell markers.

This chain joins TRBV19 and TRBJ1-1; D unclear. The clonotype comes from a woman younger than 30 in good health. What was sequenced was CD8+ T cells sorted from blood. The CDR3 bases are TGTGCCAGTAGTTCGACTGAAGCTTTCTTT. It codes for CASSSTEAFF.